The clone carrying this T cell receptor beta chain was counted a few times. Antigen specificity is unknown. These data belong to a study of T-cell memory formation after mild COVID-19. Via MiXCR, TCRdb re-called the 5' RACE reads, giving one row per CDR3 protein. The sample lists over 450,000 distinct CDR3 sequences, roughly 20% occurring once. Study results and limitations: Clones shrinking between day 15 and 85 showed a balanced CD4/CD8 split, and those that grew later tilted toward CD4+. Memory sampled before infection contained some responding clones, suggesting cross-reactive memory joined.

The CDR3 has 12 amino acids. Trimming cost V 5 bases and J 7 bases; bases outside gene matches: 0. CDR1 and CDR2 (germline): SGHVS, FNYEAQ. This chain connects TRBV7-6 to TRBJ2-1; TRBD1 matches 9 bases. The sample was PBMCs or a T cell subset sorted from them (not recorded which). The TCR sequence derives from an adult woman who had mild COVID-19 (a few samples of this study predate the infection). Cell type and time point are not known. DNA of the CDR3: TGTGCCAGCAGCGGACAGGGGAATGAGCAGTTCTTC. This codes for CASSGQGNEQFF.